The 7 T cell receptor beta chains below come from one sample, sequenced in a study of T-cell reconstitution after alpha-beta-depleted transplantation in children. Unique molecular identifiers tagged the TCRbeta library. From the PCR reads, TCRdb called clonotypes with MiXCR, one entry per CDR3 protein. This table has fewer than 350,000 distinct CDR3 sequences, approximately 10% appearing once. The material sequenced was peripheral blood, taken 180 days after TCRalphabeta/CD19-depleted stem cell transplant. The receptors come from a male patient aged 2 to 9 who had a stem cell transplant for chronic granulomatous disease, so the T cells may come from the graft donor.

This clonotype was recorded at least ten times. This chain connects TRBV7-3 to TRBJ2-1; 13 bases align to TRBD2. The V segment lost 9 bases and the J segment 7 bases; nucleotides outside the gene matches: 6. This CDR3 has 14 residues. Germline CDR1 is SGHTA and CDR2 is FQGTGA. In nucleotides, the CDR3 is TGTGCCAGAAATCCGGGACTAGCGGGGAATGAGCAGTTCTTC. This codes for CARNPGLAGNEQFF.

This clonotype was observed at least ten times. The chain combines TRBV20-1 with TRBJ2-3, with 10 positions matching TRBD2. Trimming took 5 bases from V and 4 from J; bases not matched to a gene: 6. The germline gives CDR1 DFQATT, CDR2 SNEGSKA (reference sequence). This CDR3 is built from 14 residues. The DNA of the CDR3 is TGCAGTGCTCACGCTAGCGGGAGTGCAGATACGCAGTATTTT. Its protein is CSAHASGSADTQYF.

This clonotype was seen ten or more times. V usage is TRBV7-9 and J usage is TRBJ2-1; either TRBD1 or TRBD2 may fit D (5 bases each). The CDR3 contains 17 residues. Germline V gene lookup returns CDR1 SEHNR and CDR2 FQNEAQ (reference sequence). The V end lost 3 bases, the J end lost 4 bases, and 19 bases lay between the germline ends. The CDR3 reads CASSFGGSAGLYNEQFF. The CDR3 DNA sequence: TGTGCCAGCAGCTTTGGGGGATCGGCTGGGCTTTACAATGAGCAGTTCTTC.

In the case of this clonotype: It may be a read error: a sequence one base away is much more abundant. The chain carries TRBV20-1 and TRBJ2-3; TRBD2 agrees at 9 bases. With V trimmed by 6 bases and J by 1 base, 2 bases remained unmatched. In germline, CDR1 is DFQATT, CDR2 SNEGSKA (reference sequence). CDR3 length: 13 amino acids. This CDR3 is CSARTSGTDTQYF. The DNA for the CDR3 is TGCAGTGCCCGGACTAGCGGCACAGATACGCAGTATTTT.

This clonotype was detected ten times or more. The chain joins TRBV6-5 to TRBJ1-3; D is possibly TRBD1 (6 bases). Germline V gene sequence: CDR1 MNHEY, CDR2 SVGAGI. This CDR3 has 17 residues. V lost 0 bases and J lost 4, with 16 bases in between. The CDR3 DNA is TGTGCCAGCAGTTACTCGAAGTTGGCAGGGGACGGAAACACCATATATTTT. This sequence encodes CASSYSKLAGDGNTIYF.

This clonotype was detected once. At one boundary the junction diverges from the germline segment, which might be a read error. V gene TRBV20-1 combines with J gene TRBJ2-4; 10 bases agree with TRBD2. CDR1 DFQATT and CDR2 SNEGSKA come from the germline V gene (reference sequence). The length of the CDR3 is 17 residues. CDR3 loop: CCASLVAGGLAKNIKYF. CDR3 nucleotide sequence: TGCTGTGCTAGTTTGGTAGCGGGAGGCCTAGCCAAAAACATTAAGTACTTC.

This clonotype was picked up many times. The chain uses TRBV20-1 and TRBJ2-3; 9 nucleotides agree with TRBD2. This CDR3 contains 18 residues. The germline V gene encodes CDR1 DFQATT and CDR2 SNEGSKA (reference sequence). V trimming: 0 bases; J trimming: 0 bases; junction bases outside the gene matches: 10. CDR3 in DNA: TGCAGTGCTAGAGATTCGCTAGCGGGGAAGTCTAGCACAGATACGCAGTATTTT. It yields the protein CSARDSLAGKSSTDTQYF.